This TCR beta chain was sequenced in a study of type 1 regulatory T cells. Across the study: T-allo10 is a Tr1-enriched, alloantigen-specific CD4 T cell product made in vitro.

One entry per CDR3 protein results from TCRdb running MiXCR on the reads. The sample has about 18,000 distinct CDR3 sequences, 10% seen once; the top ten hold approximately 3%. Germline V CDR1 and CDR2: SGHTA, FQGTGA. V was cut by 5 bases and J by 7 bases, with 16 bases left in between. There are 14 residues in the CDR3. The specimen sequenced was CD4+ T cells, either the whole sample or a sorted fraction (not recorded which). The chain links TRBV7-3 to TRBJ2-3; TRBD2 is a possible D gene (5 bases). This clonotype was sampled from a human donor in good health. The CDR3 loop reads CASSPNGEGHTQYF. For the CDR3, the DNA is TGTGCCAGCAGCCCGAACGGCGAGGGCCATACGCAGTATTTT. Variable domain in full (rest from reference TRBV7-3 and TRBJ2-3): GAGVSQTPSNKVTEKGKYVELRCDPISGHTALYWYRQSLGQGPEFLIYFQGTGAADDSGLPNDRFFAVRPEGSVSTLKIQRTERGDSAVYLCASSPNGEGHTQYFGPGTRLTVL.